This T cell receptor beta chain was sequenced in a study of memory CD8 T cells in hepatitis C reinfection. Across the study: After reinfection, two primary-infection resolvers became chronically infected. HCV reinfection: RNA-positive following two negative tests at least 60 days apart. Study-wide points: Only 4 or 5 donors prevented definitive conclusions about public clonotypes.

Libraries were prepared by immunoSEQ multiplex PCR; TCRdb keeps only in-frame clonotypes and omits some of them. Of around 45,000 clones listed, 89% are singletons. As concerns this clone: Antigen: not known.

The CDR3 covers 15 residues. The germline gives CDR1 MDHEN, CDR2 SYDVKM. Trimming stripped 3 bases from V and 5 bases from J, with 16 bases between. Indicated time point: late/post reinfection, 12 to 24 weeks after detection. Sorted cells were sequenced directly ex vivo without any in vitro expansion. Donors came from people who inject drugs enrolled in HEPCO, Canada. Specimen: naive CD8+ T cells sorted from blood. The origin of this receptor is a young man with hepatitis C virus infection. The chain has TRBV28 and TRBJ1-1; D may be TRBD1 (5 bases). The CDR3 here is CASSLTGVVYTEAFF. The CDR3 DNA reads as TGTGCCAGCAGTTTGACGGGGGTAGTCTATACTGAAGCTTTCTTT.